This is a list of T cell receptor beta chains from one sample in a study of blood T cell repertoires in COVID-19. Data came from immunoSEQ multiplex PCR; TCRdb stores just in-frame clones and leaves some out. Of about 210,000 clones in the sample, roughly 79% were seen once. Material for sequencing was PBMCs or T cells enriched from blood (not recorded which). These receptors all come from a woman aged 50 to 60 with acute COVID-19. Each CDR3 is given with its conserved first and last residue.

v_call: TRBV18; j_call: TRBJ1-5; cdr3_aa: CASSLSDGNQPQHF
v_call: TRBV28; j_call: TRBJ2-2; cdr3_aa: CASSPGTHLTGELFF
v_call: TRBV10-2; j_call: TRBJ1-1; cdr3_aa: CASSQVTEAFF
v_call: TRBV7-9; j_call: TRBJ1-3; cdr3_aa: CASSPRVGETGNTIYF
v_call: TRBV12-3/TRBV12-4; j_call: TRBJ1-5; cdr3_aa: CASRLSGQPQHF
v_call: TRBV27; j_call: TRBJ1-1; cdr3_aa: CASSFLRAIEAFF
v_call: TRBV5-1; j_call: TRBJ2-5; cdr3_aa: CASSLAGTHGETQYF
v_call: TRBV5-1; j_call: TRBJ1-2; cdr3_aa: CASSWEATKGGYTF
v_call: TRBV27; j_call: TRBJ2-7; cdr3_aa: CASSRTSGRDQYEQYF
v_call: TRBV7-2; j_call: TRBJ1-1; cdr3_aa: CASSLIEGSTEAFF
v_call: TRBV7-8; j_call: TRBJ2-7; cdr3_aa: CASGLLGDISYEQYF
v_call: TRBV19; j_call: TRBJ2-3; cdr3_aa: CASSETGRTDTQYF
v_call: TRBV27; j_call: TRBJ1-6; cdr3_aa: CASSLSRSSYNSPLHF
v_call: TRBV7-9; j_call: TRBJ1-5; cdr3_aa: CASSFDRGGNQPQHF
v_call: TRBV11-2; j_call: TRBJ2-7; cdr3_aa: CASRLTESSYEQYF
v_call: TRBV29-1; j_call: TRBJ1-2; cdr3_aa: CSAYTGTGGYTF
v_call: TRBV5-1; j_call: TRBJ1-3; cdr3_aa: CASSAGTAGNTIYF
v_call: TRBV7-3; j_call: TRBJ1-1; cdr3_aa: CATTLEGIMNTEAFF
v_call: TRBV4-1; j_call: TRBJ1-1; cdr3_aa: CASSQDPILPMNTEAFF
v_call: TRBV12-3/TRBV12-4; j_call: TRBJ1-1; cdr3_aa: CASSKGGVTEAFF
v_call: TRBV3-1/TRBV3-2; j_call: TRBJ1-5; cdr3_aa: CASSQDSKQPQHF
v_call: TRBV7-6; j_call: TRBJ1-1; cdr3_aa: CASSFRQGSMNTEAFF
v_call: TRBV7-2; j_call: TRBJ2-4; cdr3_aa: CASSLVGGQVAYF
v_call: TRBV6-6; j_call: TRBJ1-3; cdr3_aa: CASSSAREYSGNTIYF
v_call: TRBV10-3; j_call: TRBJ2-1; cdr3_aa: CAMGLLNEQFF
v_call: TRBV7-2; j_call: TRBJ1-6; cdr3_aa: CASRRTGAGSPLHF
v_call: TRBV6-5; j_call: TRBJ1-6; cdr3_aa: CASTPQEGMNSPLHF
v_call: TRBV10-3; j_call: TRBJ1-1; cdr3_aa: CAISAGTVNTEAFF
v_call: TRBV18; j_call: TRBJ1-1; cdr3_aa: CASSPQGLGSGTEAFF
v_call: TRBV11-3; j_call: TRBJ1-1; cdr3_aa: CASSWGQGAVNTEAFF